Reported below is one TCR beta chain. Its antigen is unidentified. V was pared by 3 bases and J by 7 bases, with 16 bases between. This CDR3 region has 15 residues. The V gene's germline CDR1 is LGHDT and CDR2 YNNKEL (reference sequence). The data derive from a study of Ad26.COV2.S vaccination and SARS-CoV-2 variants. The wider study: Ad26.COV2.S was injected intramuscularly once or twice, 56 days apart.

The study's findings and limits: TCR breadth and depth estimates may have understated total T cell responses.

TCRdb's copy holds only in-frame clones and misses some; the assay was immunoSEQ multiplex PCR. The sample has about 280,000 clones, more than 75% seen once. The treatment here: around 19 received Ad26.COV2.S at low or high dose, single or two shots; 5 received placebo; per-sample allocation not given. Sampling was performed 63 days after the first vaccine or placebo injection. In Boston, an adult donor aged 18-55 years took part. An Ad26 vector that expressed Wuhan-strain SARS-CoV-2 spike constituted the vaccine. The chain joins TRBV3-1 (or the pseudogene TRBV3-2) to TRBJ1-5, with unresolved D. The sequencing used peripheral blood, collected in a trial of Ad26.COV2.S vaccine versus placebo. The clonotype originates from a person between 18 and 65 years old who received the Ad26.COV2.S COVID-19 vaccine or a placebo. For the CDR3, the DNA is TGTGCCAGCAGCCATTTACCGGGTAACGGGCAGCCCCAGCATTTT. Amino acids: CASSHLPGNGQPQHF.